This record covers a single T cell receptor beta chain. Its specificity is unknown. The CDR3 consists of 15 residues. Trimming cost V 7 bases and J 8 bases, with 20 bases left between them. Germline V gene data show CDR1 as LNHDA and CDR2 as SQIVND (reference sequence). PCR employed 60 Vbeta and 13 Jbeta primers. Profiling relied on immunoSEQ multiplex PCR, and the TCRdb table lists in-frame clones only, not all of them. The data contain about 190,000 clones, 60% to 80% of them singletons. The data belong to a study of cytomegalovirus exposure and HLA in healthy donors. Findings of the study overall: With later analysis, a missense DCLRE1C variant became linked to TCR beta V- and J-gene trimming.

The TCR originated in a woman aged 30 to 39 in good health and CMV-seropositive. The sample consisted of PBMCs. V and J are TRBV19 and TRBJ1-4, with a possible D match to TRBD1 (6 bases). CDR3 in amino acids: CASTRKRGMGEKLFF. The CDR3, as DNA: TGTGCCAGTACCCGAAAGAGGGGGATGGGCGAAAAACTGTTTTTT.